What follows describes a single T cell receptor (beta chain). Its antigen is unknown. No clone much larger than this one lies a single base away; base qualities are absent. CDR1 SGHAT and CDR2 FQNNGV are derived from the germline V gene. The CDR3, cysteine through phenylalanine, is 13 amino acids long. Of the read, only the CDR3 DNA is kept; its 39 bases are in frame from base 1. Trimming takes 5 bases from V and 7 bases from J, and the germline ends sit 15 bases apart. The source of the sample is a study of tumor and adjacent non-tumor tissue in lung cancer (dated by TCRdb to 2016 to 2019). About the investigation overall: Patients with adenocarcinoma (about twelve), squamous cell carcinoma (2) and small cell lung cancer (1) were included in the cohort. The roughly 15 enrolled patients, of whom around ten were men and 5 were women, were aged roughly 31 to 80 years and were diagnosed with TNM stage I to III disease. Sequencing produced approximately 130 million productive TCRbeta reads in total, an average of about 4 million reads per sample. Bulk TCRbeta repertoires were compared between lung tumor tissue and matched distant non-tumor lung tissue obtained from 15 lung cancer patients. TCRbeta CDR3 sequencing was performed on a few dozen paired specimens, with one tumor sample and one normal lung sample collected per patient.

RNA was extracted from bulk unsorted tissue and checked for quality with a NanoDrop ND-1000 and an Agilent 2100. The normal lung samples consisted of distant non-tumor tissue collected more than 3 cm from the tumor edge. The donors were newly diagnosed lung cancer patients admitted for thoracic surgery in China from August to November 2014 who had not received prior chemotherapy. Patients with previous radiotherapy or chemotherapy, or with another concurrent cancer, were excluded from the study. Pieces of surgical tissue measuring about 1-2.1 cm3 were kept in RNAlater solution and held at -80 degrees C until needed. The receptor library was made with multiplex PCR. For sequencing, an Illumina HiSeq 2500 was employed. Following protocols modified from ARM-PCR, the researchers constructed TCRbeta libraries through three rounds of nested PCR with primers (Table S4). Before sequencing, PCR products in the 200-500 bp range were cut out of the gel and cleaned up using the QIAquick gel extraction kit. Per the authors' processing: Reads were cleaned using Trimmomatic, were merged into complete CDR3 sequences using FLASH, and were assigned to V(D)J germline segments using MiTCR. VDJtools was used to compute clonal diversity as the inverse Simpson's index. In-frame sequences without a premature stop codon were defined as productive reads. Using fastp trimming at Q25 and MiXCR clonotype assembly, TCRdb reanalyzed the public sequencing data and kept in-frame beta chains. Rows with one shared CDR3 protein collapse into an entry with the most common genes and DNA. None of the V and J calls come from the authors' own analysis; TCRdb made them. Present in this sample are under 80,000 distinct CDR3 sequences, about 77% of which were seen just once. The ten largest clones add up to more than 35% of the sample.

The paper as a whole reports these results and caveats: Tumor tissue showed significantly higher TCR diversity (inverse Simpson) than normal lung tissue, at about 400 vs 150 (P = 0.0075, Mann-Whitney U test). Because peripheral blood was not sequenced, blood TCRbeta repertoires in the lung cancer patients of the study were not examined. TCR diversity was significantly higher in younger patients, and greater tumor TCR diversity was associated with shorter overall survival and shorter disease-free survival. Neither the sequencing platform nor unique molecular identifiers are named or mentioned anywhere in the methods. The top 100 clones made up a significantly larger cumulative share of the repertoire in normal lung than in tumor tissue. With only approximately 16 patients in the cohort, the authors noted that larger samples and more detailed clinical data are needed.

This sequence uses TRBV11-2 and TRBJ2-7; confidence is insufficient to name the D gene. The sequencing sample was made of distant non-tumor lung tissue. The clonotype originates from a man aged 60 to 75 with non-small cell lung cancer. The sequence in DNA is TGTGCCAGCAGCCCCGCGACGGATGGTGAGCAGTACTTC. Its coded protein is CASSPATDGEQYF.